In its sample, the clone carrying this T cell receptor (beta chain) was seen once. The sample comes from a study of blood T cell repertoires in COVID-19. The table came from immunoSEQ multiplex PCR; TCRdb's copy has only in-frame clones and leaves some out. This table has fewer than 400,000 clones, 80% to 90% appearing once. CDR1 and CDR2 from the germline V gene are MNHEY and SVGAGI. The CDR3 covers 14 residues. V dropped 6 bases and J dropped 4; count of bases not matched to a gene: 8. The receptor's source is a young man who had recovered from COVID-19. Sequencing was carried out using PBMCs or T cells enriched from blood (not recorded which). The chain couples TRBV6-5 to TRBJ2-5, with 7 nucleotides matching TRBD1. The CDR3 DNA sequence: TGTGCCAGCAGCCGCGCGACAGGGAGAGAGACCCAGTACTTC. The encoded protein is CASSRATGRETQYF.